Shown below are 16 T cell receptor beta chains from a single sample sequenced in a study of brain T cells in children with intractable seizures. Time point given: blood from clinic visit 5 months post-surgery; TSC patient then seizure free. Produced via immunoSEQ multiplex PCR; TCRdb's table is partial and in-frame only. In the table there are 340,000 or so clones, over 85% of which are singletons. This material consisted of peripheral blood, taken approximately 5 months after surgery. The origin of the receptors is a boy under three years old with tuberous sclerosis and intractable seizures.

Turning to this clone: An end of the junction does not agree with germline; a read error may underlie this. The chain recombines TRBV5-1 with TRBJ1-2, with 7 bases that match TRBD1. The CDR3 is 15 amino acids. CDR1 is SGHRS, CDR2 YFSETQ, per germline. In DNA, the CDR3 is TGCGCCAGCAGCTTACGGGACAGACGTAACGATGGCTACACCTTC. Its translation: CASSLRDRRNDGYTF. Supplemented by reference TRBV5-1 and TRBJ1-2, the full variable domain reads KAGVTQTPRYLIKTRGQQVTLSCSPISGHRSVSWYQQTPGQGLQFLFEYFSETQRNKGNFPGRFSGRQFSNSRSEMNVSTLELGDSALYLCASSLRDRRNDGYTFGSGTRLTVV.

A single count supports this clone. V gene TRBV11-3 combines with J gene TRBJ2-2, with D perhaps being TRBD1 or TRBD2 (5 bases each). Per germline, CDR1 SGHNT and CDR2 YENEEA. The CDR3 is 15 residues long. V was shortened by 6 bases and J by 4 bases, with 15 bases between the two germline ends. This chain's CDR3 is CASSYGTRGTGELFF. CDR3 DNA sequence: TGTGCCAGCAGTTACGGGACGAGGGGCACCGGGGAGCTGTTTTTT. Together with reference TRBV11-3 and TRBJ2-2, the CDR3 gives the full variable domain: EAGVVQSPRYKIIEKKQPVAFWCNPISGHNTLYWYLQNLGQGPELLIRYENEEAVDDSQLPKDRFSAERLKGVDSTLKIQPAELGDSAVYLCASSYGTRGTGELFFGEGSRLTVL.

V usage is TRBV29-1 and J usage is TRBJ2-3; maybe TRBD1 (6 bases). This CDR3 contains 17 residues. Germline V gene sequence: CDR1 SQVTM, CDR2 ANQGSEA. Trimming cost V 7 bases and J 2 bases, with 25 bases left between them. In DNA, the CDR3 is TGCAGCGCTCTAGTACACTCACAGGGCCTGGACACAGATACGCAGTATTTT. Translated, it gives CSALVHSQGLDTDTQYF.

The CDR3 DNA sequence: TGTGCCAGTAGTATTTTGTCGGGTCAGCCCCAGCATTTT. Its translation is CASSILSGQPQHF. The chain links TRBV19 to TRBJ1-5; no clear D gene. Germline V gives CDR1 LNHDA, CDR2 SQIVND (reference sequence). The CDR3 loop spans 13 amino acids. V dropped 3 bases and J dropped 6 bases, with 9 bases sitting between them.

This clone was seen only once. The rearrangement links TRBV5-7 to TRBJ2-7; D ambiguous. TRBV5-7 falls under the ORF class, with uncertain function. This CDR3 contains 14 residues. V lost 1 base to trimming and J lost 5 bases, with 13 bases between them. CDR3: CASSLFYGGDEQYF. CDR3 DNA: TGTGCCAGCAGCTTGTTTTACGGCGGAGACGAGCAGTACTTC.

The chain carries TRBV7-3 and TRBJ2-1, with a possible D match to TRBD2 (6 bases). V gave up 2 bases and J gave up 4 bases, with 15 bases separating them. CDR3 length equals 16 residues. CDR1 is SGHTA and CDR2 is FQGTGA in the germline V gene. DNA of the CDR3: TGTGCCAGCAGCTTATCATCCTCAGCGGGTTACAATGAGCAGTTCTTC. It codes for CASSLSSSAGYNEQFF. Looking up the rest from reference TRBV7-3 and TRBJ2-1 gives the full variable domain: GAGVSQTPSNKVTEKGKYVELRCDPISGHTALYWYRQSLGQGPEFLIYFQGTGAADDSGLPNDRFFAVRPEGSVSTLKIQRTERGDSAVYLCASSLSSSAGYNEQFFGPGTRLTVL.

Here the CDR3 DNA reads TGTGCCAGCAGTGAAGGGACAGGCGTCTACGAGCAGTACTTC. Amino acids: CASSEGTGVYEQYF. This chain links TRBV6-1 with TRBJ2-7; 7 positions agree with TRBD1. V lost 1 base, J lost 3 bases, and 3 bases stayed unmatched. Germline CDR1 MNHNS, CDR2 SASEGT. This CDR3 has 14 residues.

The chain uses TRBV6-5 and TRBJ2-1, with 10 bases aligning to TRBD2. With 2 bases clipped from V and 7 bases from J, the junction kept 8 bases outside the gene matches. The CDR3 length is 16 residues. Germline-derived CDR1 and CDR2 are MNHEY and SVGAGI. In DNA, the CDR3 is TGTGCCAGCAGTTACCAAAGCGGGGGGGCCGGTAATGAGCAGTTCTTC. It is translated as CASSYQSGGAGNEQFF.

V and J are TRBV7-8 and TRBJ1-1; D possibly corresponds to TRBD1 (6 bases). In germline, CDR1 is SGHVS, CDR2 FQNEAQ. V dropped 1 base and J dropped 2 bases, with 14 bases sitting between them. This CDR3 region has 16 residues. The CDR3 spells CASSLGAGARNTEAFF. CDR3 nucleotides: TGTGCCAGCAGCTTAGGGGCGGGGGCGCGAAACACTGAAGCTTTCTTT.

This chain's CDR3 is CASSKGGWGGYTF. CDR3 in DNA: TGTGCCAGCAGCAAAGGGGGCTGGGGCGGCTACACCTTC. This rearrangement joins TRBV7-9 to TRBJ1-2, with 7 positions matching TRBD1. CDR1 and CDR2 from the germline V gene are SEHNR and FQNEAQ (reference sequence). V was pared by 5 bases and J by 8 bases, with 8 bases of the junction left unmatched. This CDR3 comprises 13 residues.

The chain carries TRBV6-5 and TRBJ2-7; unclear D gene. This CDR3 has 13 amino acids. CDR1 is MNHEY and CDR2 is SVGAGI in the germline V gene. The V end was cut by 0 bases, the J end by 1 base, with 4 bases between. CDR3 loop: CASSYSWSYEQYF. The CDR3 bases are TGTGCCAGCAGTTACTCTTGGTCCTACGAGCAGTACTTC.

The chain links TRBV12-3 or TRBV12-4 to TRBJ2-7; 7 nucleotides agree with TRBD2. V gave up 1 base and J gave up 8 bases; unmatched junction bases: 2. CDR3 size: 12 residues. CDR3 nucleotide sequence: TGTGCCAGCAGTTTAGGGAGCGGGAAGCAGTACTTC. Translating gives CASSLGSGKQYF.

This clone occurred many times. The V gene is TRBV24-1, the J gene TRBJ2-6; TRBD1 matches 9 bases. The V gene end was trimmed by 4 bases and the J gene end by 4 bases; junction bases not matched to a gene: 10. The germline gives CDR1 KGHDR, CDR2 SFDVKD. The CDR3 consists of 18 residues. The CDR3 nucleotides read TGTGCCACCAGTGACCCCGGGACAGGGAGATCAGGGGCCAACGTCCTGACTTTC. This translates into CATSDPGTGRSGANVLTF.

This chain connects TRBV7-9 to TRBJ1-3, with unresolved D. This CDR3 is 14 amino acids long. CDR1 and CDR2 from the germline V gene are SEHNR and FQNEAQ (reference sequence). Trimming removed 5 bases from V and 2 bases from J, with 10 bases in between. The CDR3 nucleotides read TGTGCCAGCAGCGCCTGGACTACTGGAAACACCATATATTTT. Translated: CASSAWTTGNTIYF.

This rearrangement joins TRBV18 to TRBJ2-1; 7 bases fit TRBD1. The germline V gene encodes CDR1 KGHSH and CDR2 LQKENI. The CDR3 is 15 residues long. V dropped 2 bases and J dropped 2; count of bases not matched to a gene: 3. In DNA form, the CDR3 reads TGTGCCAGCTCACCAGGAACAGGGGCCTACAATGAGCAGTTCTTC. Amino acids: CASSPGTGAYNEQFF.

This CDR3 is CASSPLGQGELSQPQHF. The CDR3 coding sequence is TGTGCCAGCAGCCCCCTGGGACAGGGGGAATTAAGTCAGCCCCAGCATTTT. This rearrangement joins TRBV7-8 to TRBJ1-5, with TRBD1 identical over 11 bases. CDR1 is SGHVS and CDR2 is FQNEAQ in the germline V gene. The CDR3 totals 17 residues. V was clipped by 5 bases and J by 6 bases; unmatched bases: 12.